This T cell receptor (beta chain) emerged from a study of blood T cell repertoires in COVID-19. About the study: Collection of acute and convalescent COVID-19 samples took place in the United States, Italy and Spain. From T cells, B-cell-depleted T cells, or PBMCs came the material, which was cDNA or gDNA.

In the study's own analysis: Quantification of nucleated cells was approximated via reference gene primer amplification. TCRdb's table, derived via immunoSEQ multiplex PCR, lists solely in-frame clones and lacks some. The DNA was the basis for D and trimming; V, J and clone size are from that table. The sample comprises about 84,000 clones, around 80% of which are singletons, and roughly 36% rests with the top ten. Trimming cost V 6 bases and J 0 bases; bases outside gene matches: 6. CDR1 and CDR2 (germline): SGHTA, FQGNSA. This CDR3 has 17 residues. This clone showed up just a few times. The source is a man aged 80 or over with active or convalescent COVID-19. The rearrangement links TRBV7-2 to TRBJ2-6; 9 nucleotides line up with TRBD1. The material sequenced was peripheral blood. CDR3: CASSQGQGVSGANVLTF. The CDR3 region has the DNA TGTGCCAGCAGTCAGGGACAGGGCGTCTCTGGGGCCAACGTCCTGACTTTC.